This T cell receptor (beta chain) was retrieved from a study of regulatory T cells in long-lasting Graves disease. Study-level background: Persistence in Graves' disease required over 5 years of antithyroid drugs plus positive TSH receptor antibodies.

There are a few counts of this clonotype. Time point denoted: persistent/refractory GD, antithyroid drugs over 5 years with positive TRAb. Following extraction of RNA from PBMCs, that RNA was used to make the TCR library. Patients were from an endocrinology department in Xi'an, China. Investigators prepared the TCR beta libraries by applying iRepertoire HTBI primers and Arm-PCR of CDR3 regions. A single record per CDR3 protein comes from TCRdb applying MiXCR to the multiplex PCR reads. The data hold 600,000 to 850,000 distinct CDR3 sequences, with about 30% observed a single time. Trimming pared 0 bases from V and 7 bases from J, leaving 9 bases between. Per the germline V gene, CDR1 is LGHDT and CDR2 is YNNKEL (reference sequence). This CDR3 is built from 13 residues.

The input for sequencing was peripheral blood mononuclear cells (PBMCs), taken when the disease was refractory, from a patient treated with antithyroid drugs. This chain uses TRBV3-1 with TRBJ2-5, with D uncertain. The clonotype was recovered from a female donor with Graves disease. The CDR3 DNA reads TGTGCCAGCAGCCAAGATGTTAAGGGGACCCAGTACTTC. Its translation: CASSQDVKGTQYF.